This TCR beta chain was captured by sequencing in a study of blood T cell repertoires in COVID-19. In the study overall: COVID-19 samples from acute and convalescent phases originated in the United States, Italy and Spain. PBMCs, B-cell-depleted T cells, or T cells were the source of the cDNA or gDNA that made up the material.

In this sample, this clone turned up once. Germline values: CDR1 KGHSH, CDR2 LQKENI. V lost 2 bases, J lost 3 bases, and 1 base stayed unmatched. The CDR3 contains 15 residues. In the study's own analysis: By means of reference gene primer amplification, nucleated cell counts were estimated. Clones were sequenced by immunoSEQ multiplex PCR, and TCRdb holds only the in-frame ones, with some missing. The DNA was the basis for D and trimming; V, J and clone size are from that table. The sample includes over 300,000 clones, roughly 88% of them seen just once. The sequencing sample was made of peripheral blood. The TCR sequence derives from a woman in her forties or fifties with acute or convalescent COVID-19. V usage is TRBV18 and J usage is TRBJ2-1; 10 bases align to TRBD2. The CDR3 DNA reads TGTGCCAGCTCACCAACTAGCGGGAACTACAATGAGCAGTTCTTC. Encoded protein: CASSPTSGNYNEQFF.